Listed below are T cell receptor beta chains from one sample, sequenced in a study of T cells after yellow fever vaccination. MiXCR was run by TCRdb on the 5' RACE reads, yielding one entry per CDR3 protein. The sample holds 350,000 to 450,000 distinct CDR3 sequences; roughly 6.2% are singletons and the top ten take roughly 15%. Source: PBMCs, taken 5 days after the yellow fever booster vaccination. The receptors were gathered from a man between 25 and 39 years old who received the YFV17D yellow fever vaccine. Both conserved end residues are part of each CDR3. Fields, in order: CDR3 protein, CDR3 DNA, J gene, clone size, D gene, V gene. The D gene is left open where the match is weak. For some rows the clone size is stated as once, few or many, or as a class when expanded; others skip it.

cdr3_aa: CASSAGIYQPQHF; cdr3_nt: TGTGCCAGCTCAGCCGGGATATATCAGCCCCAGCATTTT; j_call: TRBJ1-5; clone_size: many; d_call: NA; v_call: TRBV18
cdr3_aa: CASIHATMNTEAFF; cdr3_nt: TGTGCCAGCATCCATGCAACGATGAACACTGAAGCTTTCTTT; j_call: TRBJ1-1; clone_size: few; d_call: NA; v_call: TRBV28
cdr3_aa: CASSSTGLWGYTF; cdr3_nt: TGTGCCAGCAGCTCGACAGGGCTCTGGGGCTACACCTTC; j_call: TRBJ1-2; clone_size: few; d_call: TRBD1; v_call: TRBV3-1
cdr3_aa: CASSFQAFSSYNSPLHF; cdr3_nt: TGTGCCAGCAGCTTCCAAGCTTTCAGCTCCTATAATTCACCCCTCCACTTT; j_call: TRBJ1-6; clone_size: NA; d_call: NA; v_call: TRBV7-9
cdr3_aa: CATSRDPRWASTDTQYF; cdr3_nt: TGTGCCACCAGCAGAGATCCGAGATGGGCTAGCACAGATACGCAGTATTTT; j_call: TRBJ2-3; clone_size: NA; d_call: NA; v_call: TRBV15
cdr3_aa: CASSKGPQDTQYF; cdr3_nt: TGTGCCAGCAGCAAGGGACCACAAGATACGCAGTATTTT; j_call: TRBJ2-3; clone_size: NA; d_call: NA; v_call: TRBV7-3
cdr3_aa: CASSFFGIDTQYF; cdr3_nt: TGTGCCAGCAGTTTTTTCGGCATAGATACGCAGTATTTT; j_call: TRBJ2-3; clone_size: NA; d_call: NA; v_call: TRBV27
cdr3_aa: CASSQDRAISRYEQYF; cdr3_nt: TGTGCCAGCAGCCAAGACAGGGCCATAAGTCGCTACGAGCAGTACTTC; j_call: TRBJ2-7; clone_size: many; d_call: TRBD1; v_call: TRBV5-6
cdr3_aa: CASSQGPSGGHNEQFF; cdr3_nt: TGTGCCAGCTCCCAAGGGCCTAGCGGGGGACACAATGAGCAGTTCTTC; j_call: TRBJ2-1; clone_size: many; d_call: TRBD2; v_call: TRBV18
cdr3_aa: CASSWERSLNSPLHF; cdr3_nt: TGCGCCAGCAGCTGGGAACGGAGTCTTAATTCACCCCTCCACTTT; j_call: TRBJ1-6; clone_size: NA; d_call: NA; v_call: TRBV5-1
cdr3_aa: CASSPRTPGLAGEVGEQYF; cdr3_nt: TGTGCCAGCAGCCCCCGAACTCCGGGACTAGCGGGAGAGGTGGGGGAGCAGTACTTC; j_call: TRBJ2-7; clone_size: many; d_call: TRBD2; v_call: TRBV14
cdr3_aa: CSVDGLWEVETQYF; cdr3_nt: TGCAGCGTTGATGGTTTATGGGAAGTGGAGACCCAGTACTTC; j_call: TRBJ2-5; clone_size: many; d_call: NA; v_call: TRBV29-1
cdr3_aa: CASSPTSGKTGELFF; cdr3_nt: TGTGCCAGCAGCCCGACTAGCGGGAAAACCGGGGAGCTGTTTTTT; j_call: TRBJ2-2; clone_size: many; d_call: TRBD2; v_call: TRBV7-2
cdr3_aa: CATGGASYEQYF; cdr3_nt: TGTGCCACCGGGGGGGCATCCTACGAGCAGTACTTC; j_call: TRBJ2-7; clone_size: few; d_call: TRBD2; v_call: TRBV10-3
cdr3_aa: CSASPGNEIGYTF; cdr3_nt: TGCAGTGCTAGTCCAGGGAACGAAATTGGCTACACCTTC; j_call: TRBJ1-2; clone_size: few; d_call: NA; v_call: TRBV20-1
cdr3_aa: CASSLGDKTEQYF; cdr3_nt: TGTGCCAGCAGCTTGGGGGACAAAACCGAGCAGTACTTC; j_call: TRBJ2-7; clone_size: many; d_call: NA; v_call: TRBV5-6
cdr3_aa: CAISEQYEHSEAFF; cdr3_nt: TGTGCCATCAGTGAGCAATACGAACATTCTGAAGCTTTCTTT; j_call: TRBJ1-1; clone_size: NA; d_call: NA; v_call: TRBV10-3
cdr3_aa: CASSLVAGNNEQFF; cdr3_nt: TGTGCCAGCTCACTTGTAGCGGGAAACAATGAGCAGTTCTTC; j_call: TRBJ2-1; clone_size: few; d_call: TRBD2; v_call: TRBV18
cdr3_aa: CASRVLANDNSPLHF; cdr3_nt: TGTGCCAGCAGAGTACTAGCAAATGACAATTCACCCCTCCACTTT; j_call: TRBJ1-6; clone_size: NA; d_call: NA; v_call: TRBV3-1
cdr3_aa: CASSYSDLAGGSYEQYF; cdr3_nt: TGTGCCAGCAGTTACTCTGACCTAGCGGGAGGTTCCTACGAGCAGTACTTC; j_call: TRBJ2-7; clone_size: few; d_call: TRBD2; v_call: TRBV6-2/TRBV6-3
cdr3_aa: CASSPPGLAGEGTYNEQFF; cdr3_nt: TGTGCCAGCAGTCCGCCGGGACTAGCGGGAGAAGGCACCTACAATGAGCAGTTCTTC; j_call: TRBJ2-1; clone_size: few; d_call: TRBD2; v_call: TRBV9
cdr3_aa: CASSLFLAGYNEQFF; cdr3_nt: TGTGCCAGCAGCTTATTCCTAGCGGGATATAATGAGCAGTTCTTC; j_call: TRBJ2-1; clone_size: NA; d_call: TRBD2; v_call: TRBV7-9
cdr3_aa: CASSKQPQRGEQFF; cdr3_nt: TGTGCTAGCAGCAAGCAACCCCAGAGGGGTGAGCAGTTCTTC; j_call: TRBJ2-1; clone_size: few; d_call: NA; v_call: TRBV7-7
cdr3_aa: CASSRQGGSAYEQYF; cdr3_nt: TGTGCCAGCAGCCGACAGGGGGGGAGTGCTTACGAGCAGTACTTC; j_call: TRBJ2-7; clone_size: many; d_call: TRBD1; v_call: TRBV5-5